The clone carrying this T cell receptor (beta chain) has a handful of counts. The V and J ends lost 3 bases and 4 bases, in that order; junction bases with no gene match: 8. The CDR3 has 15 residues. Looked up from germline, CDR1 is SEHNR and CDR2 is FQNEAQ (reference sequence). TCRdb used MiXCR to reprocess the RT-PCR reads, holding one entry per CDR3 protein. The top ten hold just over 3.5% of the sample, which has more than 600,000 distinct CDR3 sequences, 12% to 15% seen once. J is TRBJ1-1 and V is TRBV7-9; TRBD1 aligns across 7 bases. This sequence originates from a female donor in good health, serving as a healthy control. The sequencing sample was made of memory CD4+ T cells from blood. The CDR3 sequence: CASSLLGGRSTEAFF. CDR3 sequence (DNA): TGTGCCAGCAGCTTGTTAGGGGGCAGGAGCACTGAAGCTTTCTTT.